This entry is about one TCR beta chain. Its cognate antigen is unknown. The data were produced by immunoSEQ multiplex PCR, yet TCRdb's version contains in-frame clones alone and is incomplete. Altogether some 90,000 clones are present, 70% to 90% being singletons, with the ten largest covering less than 5%. V lost 8 bases, J lost 0 bases, and 5 bases stayed unmatched. The CDR3 sequence is 15 residues long. Germline lookup yields CDR1 MNHEY and CDR2 SVGAGI. This record comes from a study of T cell responses to AZD1222 COVID-19 vaccine. Broader study findings: Scientists sampled the repertoires only once the peak T cell response had passed. Increased Spike-specific TCR breadth and depth were observed after two AZD1222 doses. A mostly white British donor set with more females was recruited, and clonal diversity was possibly underestimated. At study baseline, merely five or six AZD1222 recipients were seropositive.

This specimen was peripheral blood, taken 28 days after the second AZD1222 dose. The sequence was obtained from an adult who received the AZD1222 COVID-19 vaccine. This chain links TRBV6-5 with TRBJ1-5; TRBD1 matches at 9 bases. In nucleotides, the CDR3 is TGTGCCAGCGGACAGGGGTTAAGTAGCAATCAGCCCCAGCATTTT. Protein sequence: CASGQGLSSNQPQHF.